The 12 T cell receptor beta chains below were found in one sample sequenced in a study of T cells in Graves' hyperthyroidism and ophthalmopathy. Authors of the study amplified TCR beta CDR3 regions from RNA transcripts. HTBI primers were the set used in a first-round RT-PCR of the TCR CDR3. TCRdb called the multiplex PCR reads again in MiXCR, with one record for every CDR3 protein. Of about 270,000 distinct CDR3 sequences in the sample, 22% are singletons; the top ten hold roughly 60%. Sequenced: blood. Receptors originate from a man in his thirties or forties with Graves' ophthalmopathy.

This clonotype was detected once. Mismatch with germline at one junction end may stem from a read error. The genes are TRBV5-1 and TRBJ1-1; tentative D call: TRBD1 (6 bases). Germline assignment: CDR1 SGHRS and CDR2 YFSETQ. The CDR3 runs 13 residues. The CDR3 loop reads CTSSSGNREDAFF. CDR3 bases: TGCACCAGCAGCTCAGGTAACAGGGAGGACGCTTTCTTT.

As regards this clonotype: A much larger clone differs from this one at a single base, so this may be a read error. The chain links TRBV6-1 to TRBJ2-7; TRBD1 aligns across 7 bases. Germline CDR1 MNHNS, CDR2 SASEGT. This CDR3 region has 13 residues. V gave up 6 bases and J gave up 2 bases; unmatched junction bases: 4. CDR3 protein: CASRRGQTYEQYF. In DNA, the CDR3 is TGTGCCAGCAGACGGGGACAGACCTACGAGCAGTACTTC.

This clonotype was observed many times. The rearrangement links TRBV20-1 to TRBJ2-5; 7 nucleotides line up with TRBD1. The CDR3 totals 13 residues. Per germline, CDR1 DFQATT and CDR2 SNEGSKA (reference sequence). Trimming took 3 bases from V and 4 from J; bases not matched to a gene: 5. The DNA of the CDR3 is TGCAGTGCTAGGACCCACAGGGGAGAGACCCAGTACTTC. Amino acids: CSARTHRGETQYF.

Worth noting for this clonotype: This clone may be a read error of a much larger clone one base away. The rearrangement uses TRBV5-5 and TRBJ2-3; TRBD1 agrees at 8 bases. The length of the CDR3 is 16 residues. Germline CDR1 SGHKS, CDR2 YYEKEE (reference sequence). Trimming at V came to 9 bases and at J to 4 bases, leaving 16 bases not matched to a gene. The CDR3 loop is CATRQAGGSVADTQYF. In DNA form, the CDR3 reads TGTGCCACCCGACAGGCAGGGGGCTCGGTGGCAGATACGCAGTATTTT.

This clonotype was seen more than once but under ten times. This chain links TRBV11-2 with TRBJ2-1; D perhaps matches TRBD2 (6 bases). CDR1 is SGHAT and CDR2 is FQNNGV in the germline V gene. The CDR3 contains 13 residues. Trimming took off 1 base at V and 9 bases at J, with 10 bases between the two ends. CDR3 loop: CASSLAGVGEQFF. CDR3 coding DNA: TGTGCCAGCAGCTTAGCGGGAGTGGGTGAGCAGTTCTTC.

The chain is built from TRBV5-1 and TRBJ2-3; maybe TRBD2 (5 bases). Trimming removed 2 bases at V and 6 bases at J, with 13 bases between. CDR3 size: 14 residues. The V gene's germline CDR1 is SGHRS and CDR2 YFSETQ. The CDR3 loop is CASSLERTRDTQYF. The CDR3 coding sequence is TGCGCCAGCAGCTTAGAGCGGACCAGGGATACGCAGTATTTT.

CDR3 protein: CASSYGGTHKNIQYF. The CDR3 region has the DNA TGTGCCAGCAGTTACGGCGGGACACACAAAAACATTCAGTACTTC. The chain is built from TRBV6-5 and TRBJ2-4, with D perhaps matching TRBD1 or TRBD2 (6 bases each). This CDR3 is built from 15 residues. CDR1 and CDR2 (germline): MNHEY, SVGAGI. V gave up 2 bases and J gave up 3 bases, with 11 bases separating them.

This clonotype was counted a few times. This sequence joins TRBV10-3 and TRBJ1-1, with 7 bases aligning to TRBD1. CDR3 length: 14 amino acids. Trimming took 6 bases from V and 1 from J; bases not matched to a gene: 5. CDR1 ENHRY and CDR2 SYGVKD come from the germline V gene. The DNA for the CDR3 is TGTGCCATCAGCAAAGGGACAGAGAACACTGAAGCTTTCTTT. Its translation: CAISKGTENTEAFF.

This clonotype was detected many times. The J gene is TRBJ2-7, the V gene TRBV6-1, with a possible D match to TRBD2 (6 bases). Trimming removed 5 bases from V and 0 bases from J, with 14 bases in between. The V gene's germline CDR1 is MNHNS and CDR2 SASEGT. CDR3 size: 15 residues. Here the CDR3 reads CASSYNAGGSYEQYF. CDR3 sequence (DNA): TGTGCCAGCAGTTATAACGCCGGGGGCTCCTACGAGCAGTACTTC.

V is TRBV2 and J is TRBJ1-3; TRBD1 matches 7 bases. CDR1 and CDR2 (germline): SNHLY, FYNNEI. V lost 4 bases, J lost 0 bases, and 9 bases stayed unmatched. This CDR3 spans 17 amino acids. The CDR3 here is CASSGQGERISGNTIYF. CDR3 nucleotide sequence: TGTGCCAGCAGTGGGCAGGGGGAGAGGATCTCTGGAAACACCATATATTTT.

The V gene is TRBV12-3 or TRBV12-4, the J gene TRBJ1-5; 9 positions agree with TRBD1. This CDR3 region has 18 residues. J was trimmed by 1 base and V by 4 bases; bases with no gene match: 11. CDR3 sequence: CASSSSLTGGESNQPQHF. The CDR3 region has the DNA TGTGCCAGCAGTTCCAGTCTGACAGGGGGAGAAAGCAATCAGCCCCAGCATTTT.

This clonotype was detected ten times or more. V is TRBV12-3 or TRBV12-4 and J is TRBJ2-7, with 12 bases fitting TRBD2. This CDR3 is built from 13 residues. Losses at the gene ends were 7 bases for V and 5 bases for J; bases not matched to a gene: 3. Here the CDR3 DNA reads TGTGCCAGCACTACTAGCGGGAGGAACGAGCAGTACTTC. It is translated as CASTTSGRNEQYF.